The 25 T cell receptor beta chains listed next were all sequenced from one sample in a study of cytomegalovirus exposure and HLA in healthy donors. The PCR used 60 Vbeta and 13 Jbeta primers. Profiled with immunoSEQ multiplex PCR; TCRdb holds only in-frame clones, not every one. The repertoire includes 110,000 to 150,000 clones, roughly four fifths of them detected once, and 7% sits in the top ten. The source material was PBMCs. These receptors were obtained from a man aged 25-45 years in good health and CMV-seronegative.

This chain connects TRBV5-5 to TRBJ2-1; 8 bases are shared with TRBD2. The V gene's germline CDR1 is SGHKS and CDR2 YYEKEE (reference sequence). This CDR3 comprises 16 residues. V lost 0 bases, J lost 1 base, and 3 bases stayed unmatched. The CDR3 nucleotides are TGTGCCAGCAGCTTGGCTCCTAGCGGGTCCTACAATGAGCAGTTCTTC. Translation: CASSLAPSGSYNEQFF.

The chain carries TRBV11-2 and TRBJ1-1; 9 nucleotides agree with TRBD1. Germline V lookup: CDR1 SGHAT, CDR2 FQNNGV. V was clipped by 6 bases and J by 4 bases; unmatched bases: 9. The CDR3 runs 15 residues. The CDR3 DNA reads TGTGCCAGCAGGGTACAGGGGGCGGTGGGCACTGAAGCTTTCTTT. Translating it yields CASRVQGAVGTEAFF.

The rearrangement joins TRBV2 to TRBJ2-1, with 10 bases lining up with TRBD1. Germline CDR1 and CDR2: SNHLY and FYNNEI. V lost 6 bases and J lost 2; bases outside the gene matches: 10. This CDR3 is 17 amino acids long. The CDR3 DNA reads TGTGCCAGCAGCCCCCCTCGAGACAGGGGGCCCTACAATGAGCAGTTCTTC. This gives the protein CASSPPRDRGPYNEQFF.

The DNA for the CDR3 is TGTGCCAGCAGTCCAGGACTCTACGAGCAGTACTTC. This gives the protein CASSPGLYEQYF. This chain joins TRBV6-5 and TRBJ2-7; tentative D call: TRBD2 (5 bases). V gave up 5 bases and J gave up 3 bases, with 8 bases separating them. Germline CDR1 MNHEY, CDR2 SVGAGI. This CDR3 comprises 12 residues.

V gene TRBV6-1 combines with J gene TRBJ2-7, with TRBD2 matching 7 bases. V lost 11 bases, J lost 5 bases, and 12 bases stayed unmatched. Germline V gene lookup returns CDR1 MNHNS and CDR2 SASEGT. CDR3 length equals 13 residues. CDR3 nucleotides: TGTGCCGGTCGCGCGGGAGCCTACCACGAGCAGTACTTC. Translated: CAGRAGAYHEQYF.

The chain is built from TRBV28 and TRBJ1-3, with TRBD1 as a possible D gene (5 bases). This CDR3 is built from 15 residues. Trimming took off 6 bases at V and 0 bases at J, with 12 bases between the two ends. Germline CDR1 and CDR2: MDHEN and SYDVKM. DNA of the CDR3: TGTGCCAGCAGCGGGGGGTTAAGCTCTGGAAACACCATATATTTT. This gives the protein CASSGGLSSGNTIYF. The whole variable domain, filled in from reference TRBV28 and TRBJ1-3, reads DVKVTQSSRYLVKRTGEKVFLECVQDMDHENMFWYRQDPGLGLRLIYFSYDVKMKEKGDIPEGYSVSREKKERFSLILESASTNQTSMYLCASSGGLSSGNTIYFGEGSWLTVV.

This clone appeared a few times. J is TRBJ2-5 and V is TRBV6-1; D unclear. The CDR3 is made up of 14 amino acids. Trimming took 2 bases from V and 2 from J, leaving 9 bases between them. In germline, CDR1 is MNHNS, CDR2 SASEGT. CDR3 loop: CASSESRLQETQYF. Written as DNA, the CDR3 is TGTGCCAGCAGTGAAAGCCGTCTTCAAGAGACCCAGTACTTC.

The chain couples TRBV25-1 to TRBJ1-5; a weak D match, TRBD1 (6 bases). Trimming stripped 8 bases from V and 0 bases from J, with 14 bases between. Germline V lookup: CDR1 MGHDK, CDR2 SYGVNS. The CDR3 sequence is 15 residues long. The CDR3 region is CASSHAGVSNQPQHF. The DNA for the CDR3 is TGTGCCAGCTCGCACGCAGGGGTTAGCAATCAGCCCCAGCATTTT.

V and J are TRBV7-2 and TRBJ1-1; no reliable D call. In germline, CDR1 is SGHTA, CDR2 FQGNSA. The CDR3 contains 15 residues. The germline V and J ends were trimmed by 3 bases and 4 bases, with 15 bases remaining between them. The CDR3 nucleotides read TGTGCCAGCAGCTTTGATCTGTCCGGGTTCACTGAAGCTTTCTTT. Translation: CASSFDLSGFTEAFF.

This clone was counted a single time. The CDR3 loop reads CARASGATGELFF. The CDR3 region has the DNA TGTGCCCGGGCTTCAGGGGCGACCGGGGAGCTGTTTTTT. This chain uses TRBV30 with TRBJ2-2, with D perhaps matching TRBD1 (6 bases). The CDR3 is made up of 13 amino acids. Germline V gene lookup returns CDR1 GTSNPN and CDR2 SVGIG (reference sequence). Trimming stripped 8 bases from V and 5 bases from J, with 15 bases between.

The rearrangement links TRBV29-1 to TRBJ2-7; TRBD2 aligns across 7 bases. V lost 0 bases to trimming and J lost 2 bases; unmatched junction nucleotides: 16. The CDR3 totals 18 residues. CDR1 is SQVTM and CDR2 is ANQGSEA in the germline V gene. Here the CDR3 DNA reads TGCAGCGTTGAAGACCCCACATCGACAATGGGGGGGGCCTACGAGCAGTACTTC. Amino acid sequence: CSVEDPTSTMGGAYEQYF.

With regard to this clone: Since the CDR3 does not end with the conserved phenylalanine or tryptophan, this likely comes from a read error. No DNA is shown, since the ends of the CDR3 on it are uncertain; the CDR3 is the one TCRdb lists. The V gene is TRBV5-1, the J gene TRBJ2-6; the table calls TRBD1, which could not be checked here. Germline V gene lookup returns CDR1 SGHRS and CDR2 YFSETQ. Including both end residues, the CDR3 is 13 amino acids long. The chain's CDR3 is CASSLFRALRAVL.

Here the CDR3 reads CASRPLRMSRANYGYTF. CDR3 nucleotides: TGTGCCAGCAGGCCCCTCCGTATGTCGCGGGCGAACTATGGCTACACCTTC. The chain links TRBV28 to TRBJ1-2; D is uncertain. V lost 6 bases and J 2 bases, leaving 22 bases between the germline ends. CDR3 length equals 17 residues. Germline values: CDR1 MDHEN, CDR2 SYDVKM.

The J gene is TRBJ1-2, the V gene TRBV7-2; 10 bases fit TRBD1. Germline loops: CDR1 SGHTA, CDR2 FQGNSA. The trim removed 2 bases at V and 8 bases at J, leaving 11 bases unmatched. The CDR3 covers 16 residues. Here the CDR3 reads CASSLTTWTGGQGYTF. The CDR3 DNA is TGTGCCAGCAGCTTAACTACCTGGACAGGGGGTCAGGGCTACACCTTC.

The CDR3 here is CASRAGSPLHF. CDR3 DNA: TGTGCCAGCAGGGCGGGTTCGCCCCTCCACTTT. The rearrangement uses TRBV2 and TRBJ1-6; no clear D. This CDR3 has 11 amino acids. Germline V gives CDR1 SNHLY, CDR2 FYNNEI. Trimming cost V 6 bases and J 13 bases, with 10 bases left between them.

V is TRBV13 and J is TRBJ1-1, with a possible D match to TRBD1 (5 bases). This CDR3 is built from 15 residues. V was trimmed by 1 base and J by 8 bases, leaving 17 bases between them. Germline V gives CDR1 PRHDT, CDR2 FYEKMQ (reference sequence). CDR3 protein: CASSLEGRLNSEAFF. The CDR3 DNA is TGTGCCAGCAGCTTAGAGGGGAGGCTAAATTCCGAAGCTTTCTTT.

This clone was picked up one time. The chain combines TRBV14 with TRBJ1-1, with no clear D. The CDR3 covers 15 residues. The germline V gene has CDR1 SGHDN and CDR2 FVKESK. Trimming took off 2 bases at V and 4 bases at J, with 14 bases between the two ends. The CDR3 nucleotides read TGTGCCAGCAGCCAATTTCTGGGTCGCGGCACTGAAGCTTTCTTT. It translates to CASSQFLGRGTEAFF.

The gene calls are TRBV14 and TRBJ2-3; 9 positions agree with TRBD2. The trim removed 0 bases at V and 4 bases at J, leaving 5 bases unmatched. Germline-derived CDR1 and CDR2 are SGHDN and FVKESK. There are 16 residues in the CDR3. This CDR3 reads CASSQERGGASDTQYF. The DNA for the CDR3 is TGTGCCAGCAGCCAAGAGCGCGGGGGGGCATCAGATACGCAGTATTTT. The full variable domain, in which reference TRBV14 and TRBJ2-3 provide the parts outside the CDR3, is EAGVTQFPSHSVIEKGQTVTLRCDPISGHDNLYWYRRVMGKEIKFLLHFVKESKQDESGMPNNRFLAERTGGTYSTLKVQPAELEDSGVYFCASSQERGGASDTQYFGPGTRLTVL.

The chain carries TRBV11-2 and TRBJ2-7, with D unresolved. The length of the CDR3 is 14 residues. V gave up 4 bases and J gave up 4 bases, with 14 bases separating them. Germline V gene sequence: CDR1 SGHAT, CDR2 FQNNGV. CDR3 sequence: CASSYSTPSYEQYF. The CDR3 coding sequence is TGTGCCAGCAGCTATTCGACACCGTCTTACGAGCAGTACTTC.

This clone was seen a few times. This chain links TRBV7-2 with TRBJ1-5; the D is unclear. CDR1 SGHTA and CDR2 FQGNSA come from the germline V gene. The CDR3 consists of 13 residues. The V and J ends lost 2 bases and 9 bases respectively, with 11 bases between them. The DNA of the CDR3 is TGTGCCAGCAGCTTATTTGGGTCGGGGCCCCAGCATTTT. This encodes CASSLFGSGPQHF.

The chain joins TRBV5-1 to TRBJ2-7; the match to TRBD2 covers 7 bases. Germline V CDR1 and CDR2: SGHRS, YFSETQ. Losses at the gene ends were 6 bases for V and 2 bases for J; bases not matched to a gene: 14. The CDR3 consists of 16 residues. CDR3 bases: TGCGCCAGCACTGCCGAGGGGCGGGAGTCCCCCTACGAGCAGTACTTC. It translates to CASTAEGRESPYEQYF.

The V and J genes are TRBV6-5 and TRBJ2-7; no reliable D call. Between the trimmed V and J ends, which lost 2 bases and 0 bases, there was a span of 5 bases. CDR3 size: 13 residues. In germline, CDR1 is MNHEY, CDR2 SVGAGI. The CDR3, as DNA: TGTGCCAGCAGTTACCCTAACTCCTACGAGCAGTACTTC. It codes for CASSYPNSYEQYF.

This clone was seen a few times. J is TRBJ2-5 and V is TRBV11-2; the D gene is possibly TRBD2 (5 bases). The germline V gene has CDR1 SGHAT and CDR2 FQNNGV. The germline V and J ends were trimmed by 2 bases and 5 bases, with 9 bases remaining between them. The CDR3 is made up of 13 amino acids. The CDR3 region is CASSLQRGETQYF. DNA of the CDR3: TGTGCCAGCAGCTTACAACGAGGGGAGACCCAGTACTTC. The complete variable domain, with remaining parts taken from reference TRBV11-2 and TRBJ2-5, reads EAGVAQSPRYKIIEKRQSVAFWCNPISGHATLYWYQQILGQGPKLLIQFQNNGVVDDSQLPKDRFSAERLKGVDSTLKIQPAKLEDSAVYLCASSLQRGETQYFGPGTRLLVL.

The chain recombines TRBV19 with TRBJ2-6; D may be TRBD1 (6 bases). The CDR3 length is 16 residues. V gave up 5 bases and J gave up 3 bases, with 14 bases separating them. Germline V CDR1 and CDR2: LNHDA, SQIVND (reference sequence). The CDR3 bases are TGTGCCAGTAGTTCTCCCAACAGGGATGGGGCCAACGTCCTGACTTTC. It codes for CASSSPNRDGANVLTF.

In its sample, this clone was seen once. As DNA, the CDR3 is TGTGCCACGACAGGGGTTAAGGATCAGCCCCAGCATTTT. Translation gives CATTGVKDQPQHF. This chain links TRBV10-3 with TRBJ1-5; TRBD1 agrees at 8 bases. Germline-derived CDR1 and CDR2 are ENHRY and SYGVKD. V lost 10 bases to trimming and J lost 5 bases; unmatched junction nucleotides: 7. This CDR3 region has 13 residues.